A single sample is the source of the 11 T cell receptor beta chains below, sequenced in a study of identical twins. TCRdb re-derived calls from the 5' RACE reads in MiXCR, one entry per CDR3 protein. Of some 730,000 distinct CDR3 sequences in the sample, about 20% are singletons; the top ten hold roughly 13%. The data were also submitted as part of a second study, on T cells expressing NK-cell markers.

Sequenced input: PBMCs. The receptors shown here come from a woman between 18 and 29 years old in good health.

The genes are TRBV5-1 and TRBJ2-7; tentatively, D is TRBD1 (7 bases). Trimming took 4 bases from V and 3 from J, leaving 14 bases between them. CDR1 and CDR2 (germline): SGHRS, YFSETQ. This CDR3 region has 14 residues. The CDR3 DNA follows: TGCGCCAGCAGCCACAGGGGAGGTGTCTACGAGCAGTACTTC. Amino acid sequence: CASSHRGGVYEQYF.

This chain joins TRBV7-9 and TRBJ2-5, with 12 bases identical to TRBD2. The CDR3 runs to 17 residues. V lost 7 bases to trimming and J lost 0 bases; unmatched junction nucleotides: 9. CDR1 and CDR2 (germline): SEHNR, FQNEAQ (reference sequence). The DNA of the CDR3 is TGTGCCAGCACCCCACTAGCGGGAGGACGGTACCAAGAGACCCAGTACTTC. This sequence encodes CASTPLAGGRYQETQYF.

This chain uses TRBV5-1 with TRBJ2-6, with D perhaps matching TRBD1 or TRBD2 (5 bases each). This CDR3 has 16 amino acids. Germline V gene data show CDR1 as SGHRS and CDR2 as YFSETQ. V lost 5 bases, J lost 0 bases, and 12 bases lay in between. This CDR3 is CASSPGRHSGANVLTF. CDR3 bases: TGCGCCAGCAGTCCGGGACGCCACTCTGGGGCCAACGTCCTGACTTTC.

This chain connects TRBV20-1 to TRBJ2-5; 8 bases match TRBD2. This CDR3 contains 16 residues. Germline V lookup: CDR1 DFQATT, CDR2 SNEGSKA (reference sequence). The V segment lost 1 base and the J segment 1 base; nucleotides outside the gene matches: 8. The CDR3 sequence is CSARASGLILQETQYF. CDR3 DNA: TGCAGTGCTAGAGCTAGCGGGCTCATTCTCCAAGAGACCCAGTACTTC.

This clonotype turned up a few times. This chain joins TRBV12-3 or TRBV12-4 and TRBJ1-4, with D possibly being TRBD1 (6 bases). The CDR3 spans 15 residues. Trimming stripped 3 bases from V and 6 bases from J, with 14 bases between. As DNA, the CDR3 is TGTGCCAGCAGTTTCCCAGGGGTCGTCCATGAAAAACTGTTTTTT. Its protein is CASSFPGVVHEKLFF.

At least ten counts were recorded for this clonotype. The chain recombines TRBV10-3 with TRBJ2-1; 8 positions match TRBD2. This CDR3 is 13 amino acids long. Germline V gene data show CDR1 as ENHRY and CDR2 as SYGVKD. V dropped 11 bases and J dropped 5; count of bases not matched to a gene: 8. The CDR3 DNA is TGTGCCGTTGGACTAGCCATTGACAATGAGCAGTTCTTC. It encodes CAVGLAIDNEQFF.

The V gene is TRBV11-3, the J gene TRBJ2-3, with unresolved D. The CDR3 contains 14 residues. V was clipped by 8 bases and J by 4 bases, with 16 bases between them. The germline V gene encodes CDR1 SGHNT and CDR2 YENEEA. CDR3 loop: CASRPSRAADTQYF. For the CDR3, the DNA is TGTGCCAGCCGACCCTCCCGCGCGGCAGATACGCAGTATTTT. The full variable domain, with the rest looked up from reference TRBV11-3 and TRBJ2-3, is EAGVVQSPRYKIIEKKQPVAFWCNPISGHNTLYWYLQNLGQGPELLIRYENEEAVDDSQLPKDRFSAERLKGVDSTLKIQPAELGDSAVYLCASRPSRAADTQYFGPGTRLTVL.

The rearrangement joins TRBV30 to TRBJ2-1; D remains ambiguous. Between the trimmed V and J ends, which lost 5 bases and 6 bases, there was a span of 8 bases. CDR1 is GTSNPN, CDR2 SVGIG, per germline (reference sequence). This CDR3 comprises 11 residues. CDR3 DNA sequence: TGTGCCTGGGGAGTTGTCAATGAGCAGTTCTTC. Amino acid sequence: CAWGVVNEQFF.

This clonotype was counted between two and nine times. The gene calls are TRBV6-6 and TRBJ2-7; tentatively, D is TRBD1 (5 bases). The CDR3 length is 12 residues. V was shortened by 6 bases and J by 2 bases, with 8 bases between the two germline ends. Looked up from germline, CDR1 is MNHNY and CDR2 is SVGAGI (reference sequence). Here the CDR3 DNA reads TGTGCCAGCAGGACAGAGGCCTACGAGCAGTACTTC. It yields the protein CASRTEAYEQYF.

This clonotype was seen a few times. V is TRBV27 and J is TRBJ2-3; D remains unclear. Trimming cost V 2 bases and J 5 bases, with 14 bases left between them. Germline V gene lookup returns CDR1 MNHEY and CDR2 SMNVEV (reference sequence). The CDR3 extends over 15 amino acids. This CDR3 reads CASSLPGARRDTQYF. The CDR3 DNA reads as TGTGCCAGCAGTTTACCCGGAGCTCGTCGAGATACGCAGTATTTT.

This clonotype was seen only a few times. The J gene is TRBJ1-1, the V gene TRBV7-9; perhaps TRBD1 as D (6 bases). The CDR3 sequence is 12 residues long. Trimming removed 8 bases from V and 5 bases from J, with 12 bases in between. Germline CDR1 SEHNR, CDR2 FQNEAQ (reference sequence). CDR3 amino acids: CASFQGGTEAFF. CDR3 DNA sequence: TGTGCCAGCTTCCAAGGGGGAACTGAAGCTTTCTTT. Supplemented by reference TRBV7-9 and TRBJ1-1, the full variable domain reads DTGVSQNPRHKITKRGQNVTFRCDPISEHNRLYWYRQTLGQGPEFLTYFQNEAQLEKSRLLSDRFSAERPKGSFSTLEIQRTEQGDSAMYLCASFQGGTEAFFGQGTRLTVV.